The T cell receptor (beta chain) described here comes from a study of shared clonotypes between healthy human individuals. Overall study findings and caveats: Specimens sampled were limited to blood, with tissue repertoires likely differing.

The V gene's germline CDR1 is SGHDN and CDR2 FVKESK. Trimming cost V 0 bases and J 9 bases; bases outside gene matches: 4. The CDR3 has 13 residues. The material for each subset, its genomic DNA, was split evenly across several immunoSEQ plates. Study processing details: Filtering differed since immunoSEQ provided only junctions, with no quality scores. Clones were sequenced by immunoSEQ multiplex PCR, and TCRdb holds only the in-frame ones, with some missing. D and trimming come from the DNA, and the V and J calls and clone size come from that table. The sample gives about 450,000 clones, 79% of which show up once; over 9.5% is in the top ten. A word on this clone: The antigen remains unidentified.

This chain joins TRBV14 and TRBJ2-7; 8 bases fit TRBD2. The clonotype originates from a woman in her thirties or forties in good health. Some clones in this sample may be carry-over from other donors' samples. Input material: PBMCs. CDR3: CASSQEFSGRQYF. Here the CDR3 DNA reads TGTGCCAGCAGCCAAGAGTTCAGCGGGAGGCAGTACTTC.